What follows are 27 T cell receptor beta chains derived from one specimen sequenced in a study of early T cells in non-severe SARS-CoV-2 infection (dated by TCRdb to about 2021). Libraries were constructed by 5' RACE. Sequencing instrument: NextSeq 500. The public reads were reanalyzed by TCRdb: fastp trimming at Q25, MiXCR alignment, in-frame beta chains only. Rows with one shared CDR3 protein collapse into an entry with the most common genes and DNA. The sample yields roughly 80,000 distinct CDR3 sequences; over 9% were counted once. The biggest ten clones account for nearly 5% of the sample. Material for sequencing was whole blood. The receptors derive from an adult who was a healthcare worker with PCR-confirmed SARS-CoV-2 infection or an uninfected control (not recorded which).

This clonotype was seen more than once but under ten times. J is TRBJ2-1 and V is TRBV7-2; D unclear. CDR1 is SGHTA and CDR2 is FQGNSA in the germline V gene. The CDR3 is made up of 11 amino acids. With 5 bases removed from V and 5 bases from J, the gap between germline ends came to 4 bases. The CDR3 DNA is TGTGCCAGCAGCGTTCACAATGAGCAGTTCTTC. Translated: CASSVHNEQFF.

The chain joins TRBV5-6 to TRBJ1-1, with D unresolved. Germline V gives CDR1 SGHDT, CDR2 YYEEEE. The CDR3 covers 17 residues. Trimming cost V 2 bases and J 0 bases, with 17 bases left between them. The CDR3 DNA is TGTGCCAGCAGCTTTTTCGTTTATGGCAGCCTGAACACTGAAGCTTTCTTT. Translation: CASSFFVYGSLNTEAFF.

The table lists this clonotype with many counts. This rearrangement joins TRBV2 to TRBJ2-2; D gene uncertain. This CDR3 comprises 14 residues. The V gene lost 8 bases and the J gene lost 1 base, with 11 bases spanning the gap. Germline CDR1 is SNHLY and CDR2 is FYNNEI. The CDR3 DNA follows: TGTGCCAGCCGTTTGTCCTGGAACACCGGGGAGCTGTTTTTT. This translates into CASRLSWNTGELFF.

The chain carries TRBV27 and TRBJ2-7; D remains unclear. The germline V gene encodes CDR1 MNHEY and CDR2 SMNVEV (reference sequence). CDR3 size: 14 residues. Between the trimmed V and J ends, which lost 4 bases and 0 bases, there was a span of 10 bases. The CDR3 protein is CASSSSADSYEQYF. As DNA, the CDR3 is TGTGCCAGCAGTTCGTCCGCCGACTCCTACGAGCAGTACTTC.

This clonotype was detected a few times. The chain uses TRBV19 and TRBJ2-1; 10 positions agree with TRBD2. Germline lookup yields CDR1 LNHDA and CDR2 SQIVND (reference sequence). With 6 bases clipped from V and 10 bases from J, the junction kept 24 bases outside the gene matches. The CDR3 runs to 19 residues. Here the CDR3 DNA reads TGTGCCAGTAGCCTGGGGTTCCAAAGGAGAGCGGGAGGGCCGGGGGAGCAGTTCTTC. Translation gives CASSLGFQRRAGGPGEQFF.

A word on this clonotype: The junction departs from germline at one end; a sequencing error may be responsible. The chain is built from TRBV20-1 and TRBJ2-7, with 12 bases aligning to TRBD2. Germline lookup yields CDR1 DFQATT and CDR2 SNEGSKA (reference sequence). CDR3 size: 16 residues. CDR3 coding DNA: TGCAGTACTAGAGCACTAGCGGGAGGTAGCTCCTACGAGCAGTACTTC. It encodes CSTRALAGGSSYEQYF.

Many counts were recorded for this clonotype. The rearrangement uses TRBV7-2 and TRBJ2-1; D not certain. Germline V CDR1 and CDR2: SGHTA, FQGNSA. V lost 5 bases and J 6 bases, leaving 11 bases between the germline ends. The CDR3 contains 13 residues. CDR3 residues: CASSIGPINEQFF. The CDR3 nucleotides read TGTGCCAGCAGCATAGGACCGATCAATGAGCAGTTCTTC. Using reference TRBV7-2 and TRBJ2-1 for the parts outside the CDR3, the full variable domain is GAGVSQSPSNKVTEKGKDVELRCDPISGHTALYWYRQSLGQGLEFLIYFQGNSAPDKSGLPSDRFSAERTGGSVSTLTIQRTQQEDSAVYLCASSIGPINEQFFGPGTRLTVL.

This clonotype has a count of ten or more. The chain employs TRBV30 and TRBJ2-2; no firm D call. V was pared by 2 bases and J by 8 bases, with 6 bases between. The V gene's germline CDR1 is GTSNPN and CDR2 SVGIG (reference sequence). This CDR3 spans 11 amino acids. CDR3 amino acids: CAWSQSGELFF. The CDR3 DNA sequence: TGTGCCTGGAGTCAATCTGGGGAGCTGTTTTTT.

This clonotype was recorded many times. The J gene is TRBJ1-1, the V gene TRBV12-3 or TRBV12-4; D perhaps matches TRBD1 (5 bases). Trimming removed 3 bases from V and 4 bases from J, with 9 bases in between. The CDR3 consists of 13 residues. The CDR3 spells CASSFNGGTEAFF. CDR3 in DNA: TGTGCCAGCAGTTTTAATGGGGGCACTGAAGCTTTCTTT.

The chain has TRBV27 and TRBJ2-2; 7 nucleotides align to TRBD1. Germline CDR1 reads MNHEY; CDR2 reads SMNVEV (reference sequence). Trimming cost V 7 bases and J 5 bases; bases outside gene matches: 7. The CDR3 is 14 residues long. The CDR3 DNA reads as TGTGCCAGCATAAAACAGGGGTCGACCGGGGAGCTGTTTTTT. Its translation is CASIKQGSTGELFF.

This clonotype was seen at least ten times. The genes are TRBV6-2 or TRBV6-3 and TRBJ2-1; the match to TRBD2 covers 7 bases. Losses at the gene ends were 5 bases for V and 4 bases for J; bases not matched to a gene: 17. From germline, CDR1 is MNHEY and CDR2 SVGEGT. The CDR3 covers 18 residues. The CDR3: CASSGMGGFAQPYNEQFF. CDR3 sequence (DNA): TGTGCCAGCAGTGGTATGGGAGGGTTTGCCCAACCGTACAATGAGCAGTTCTTC.

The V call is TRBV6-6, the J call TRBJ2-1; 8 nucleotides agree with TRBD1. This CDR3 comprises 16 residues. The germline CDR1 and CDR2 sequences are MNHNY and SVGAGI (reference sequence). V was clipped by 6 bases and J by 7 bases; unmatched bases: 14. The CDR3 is CASSQSSGGPGNEQFF. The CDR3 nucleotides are TGTGCCAGCAGCCAGAGCTCAGGGGGCCCGGGAAATGAGCAGTTCTTC.

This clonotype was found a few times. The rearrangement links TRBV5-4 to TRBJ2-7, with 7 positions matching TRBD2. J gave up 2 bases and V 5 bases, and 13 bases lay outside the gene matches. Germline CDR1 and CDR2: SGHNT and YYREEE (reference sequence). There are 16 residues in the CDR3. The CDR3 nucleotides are TGTGCCAGCAGACCGGGGGGACGGGAGGCACCCTACGAGCAGTACTTC. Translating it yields CASRPGGREAPYEQYF. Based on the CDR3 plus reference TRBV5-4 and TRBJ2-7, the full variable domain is ETGVTQSPTHLIKTRGQQVTLRCSSQSGHNTVSWYQQALGQGPQFIFQYYREEENGRGNFPPRFSGLQFPNYSSELNVNALELDDSALYLCASRPGGREAPYEQYFGPGTRLTVT.

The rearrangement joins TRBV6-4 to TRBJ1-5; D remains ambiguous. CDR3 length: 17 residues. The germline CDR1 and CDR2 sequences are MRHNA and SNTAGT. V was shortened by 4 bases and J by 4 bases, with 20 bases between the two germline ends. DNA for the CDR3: TGTGCCAGCAGTGGGGCAGGCCACTTCTTCGGTAATCAGCCCCAGCATTTT. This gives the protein CASSGAGHFFGNQPQHF.

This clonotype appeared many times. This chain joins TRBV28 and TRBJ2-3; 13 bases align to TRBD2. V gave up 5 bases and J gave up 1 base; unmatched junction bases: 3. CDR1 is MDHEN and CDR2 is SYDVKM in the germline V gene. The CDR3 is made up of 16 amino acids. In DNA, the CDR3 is TGTGCCAGCAGTCCCGGACTAGCGGGAGGCACAGATACGCAGTATTTT. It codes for CASSPGLAGGTDTQYF.

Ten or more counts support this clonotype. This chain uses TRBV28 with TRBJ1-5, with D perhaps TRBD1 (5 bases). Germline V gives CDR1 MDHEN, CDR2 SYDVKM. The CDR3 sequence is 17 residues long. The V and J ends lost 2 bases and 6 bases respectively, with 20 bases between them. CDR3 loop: CASSLGQYGGGPQPQHF. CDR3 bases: TGTGCCAGCAGTTTAGGACAATATGGTGGAGGACCTCAGCCCCAGCATTTT.

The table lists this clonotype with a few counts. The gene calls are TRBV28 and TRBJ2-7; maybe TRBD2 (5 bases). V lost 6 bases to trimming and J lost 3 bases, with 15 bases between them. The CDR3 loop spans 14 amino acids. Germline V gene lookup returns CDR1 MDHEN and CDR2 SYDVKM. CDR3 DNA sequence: TGTGCCAGCAGCCCGACGGGGTCCCTCTACGAGCAGTACTTC. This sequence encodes CASSPTGSLYEQYF.

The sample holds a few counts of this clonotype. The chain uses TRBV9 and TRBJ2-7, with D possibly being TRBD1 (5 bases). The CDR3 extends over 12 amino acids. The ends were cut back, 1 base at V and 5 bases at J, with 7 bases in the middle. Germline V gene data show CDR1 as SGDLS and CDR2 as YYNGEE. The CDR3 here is CASSVKGDEQYF. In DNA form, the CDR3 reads TGTGCCAGCAGCGTAAAAGGGGACGAGCAGTACTTC.

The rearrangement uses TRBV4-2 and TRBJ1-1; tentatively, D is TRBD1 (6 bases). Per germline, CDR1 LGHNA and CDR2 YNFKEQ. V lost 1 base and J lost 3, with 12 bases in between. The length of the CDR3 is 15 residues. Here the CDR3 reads CASSQVAGADTEAFF. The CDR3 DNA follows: TGTGCCAGCAGCCAAGTAGCGGGGGCCGACACTGAAGCTTTCTTT.

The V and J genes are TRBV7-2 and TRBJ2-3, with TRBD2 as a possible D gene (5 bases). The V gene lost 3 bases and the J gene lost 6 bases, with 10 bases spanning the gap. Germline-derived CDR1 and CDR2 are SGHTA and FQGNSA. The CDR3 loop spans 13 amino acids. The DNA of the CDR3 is TGTGCCAGCAGCTTGACGACGGGGGATACGCAGTATTTT. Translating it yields CASSLTTGDTQYF.

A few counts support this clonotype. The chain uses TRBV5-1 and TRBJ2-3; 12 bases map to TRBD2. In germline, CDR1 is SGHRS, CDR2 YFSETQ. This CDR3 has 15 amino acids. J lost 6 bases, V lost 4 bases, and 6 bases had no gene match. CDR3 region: CASSQTSGSWDTQYF. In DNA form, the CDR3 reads TGCGCCAGCAGCCAGACTAGCGGGAGTTGGGATACGCAGTATTTT. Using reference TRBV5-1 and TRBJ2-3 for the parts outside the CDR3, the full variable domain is KAGVTQTPRYLIKTRGQQVTLSCSPISGHRSVSWYQQTPGQGLQFLFEYFSETQRNKGNFPGRFSGRQFSNSRSEMNVSTLELGDSALYLCASSQTSGSWDTQYFGPGTRLTVL.

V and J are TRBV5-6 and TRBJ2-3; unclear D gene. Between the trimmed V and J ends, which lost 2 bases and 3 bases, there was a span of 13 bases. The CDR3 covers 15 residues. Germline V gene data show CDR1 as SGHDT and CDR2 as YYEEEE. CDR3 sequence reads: CASSFATRSTDTQYF. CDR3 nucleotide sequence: TGTGCCAGCAGCTTCGCCACCAGGTCGACAGATACGCAGTATTTT.

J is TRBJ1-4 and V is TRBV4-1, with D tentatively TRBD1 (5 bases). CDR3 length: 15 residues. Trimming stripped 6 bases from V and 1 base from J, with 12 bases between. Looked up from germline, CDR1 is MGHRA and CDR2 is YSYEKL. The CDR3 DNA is TGCGCCAGCAGTCGGGGGAGTGGAACTAATGAAAAACTGTTTTTT. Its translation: CASSRGSGTNEKLFF.

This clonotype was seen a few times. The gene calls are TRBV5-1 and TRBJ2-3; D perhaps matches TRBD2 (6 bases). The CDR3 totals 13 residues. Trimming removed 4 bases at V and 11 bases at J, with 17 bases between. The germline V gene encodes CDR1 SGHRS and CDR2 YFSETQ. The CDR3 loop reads CASSVGDSGMQYF. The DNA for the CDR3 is TGCGCCAGCAGCGTGGGGGATAGCGGTATGCAGTATTTT.

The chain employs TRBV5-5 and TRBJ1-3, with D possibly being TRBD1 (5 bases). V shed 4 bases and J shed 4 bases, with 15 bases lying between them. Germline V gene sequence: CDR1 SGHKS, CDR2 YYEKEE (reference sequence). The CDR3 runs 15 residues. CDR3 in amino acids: CASSRERGSGNTIYF. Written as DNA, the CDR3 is TGTGCCAGCAGCCGGGAGAGGGGTTCCGGAAACACCATATATTTT.

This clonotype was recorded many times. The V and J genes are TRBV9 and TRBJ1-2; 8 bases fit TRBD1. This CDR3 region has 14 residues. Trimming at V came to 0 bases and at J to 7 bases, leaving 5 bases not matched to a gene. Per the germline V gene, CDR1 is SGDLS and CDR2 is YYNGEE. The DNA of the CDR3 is TGTGCCAGCAGCGTAGATGGGACAGGCTTTGGCTACACCTTC. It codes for CASSVDGTGFGYTF.

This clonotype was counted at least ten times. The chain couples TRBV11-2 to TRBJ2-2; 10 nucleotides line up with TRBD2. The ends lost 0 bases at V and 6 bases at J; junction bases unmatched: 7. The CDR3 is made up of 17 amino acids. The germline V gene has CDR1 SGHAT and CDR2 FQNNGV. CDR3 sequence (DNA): TGTGCCAGCAGCTTAGATGCGTCTAGCGGGAGCCCCGGGGAGCTGTTTTTT. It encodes CASSLDASSGSPGELFF.